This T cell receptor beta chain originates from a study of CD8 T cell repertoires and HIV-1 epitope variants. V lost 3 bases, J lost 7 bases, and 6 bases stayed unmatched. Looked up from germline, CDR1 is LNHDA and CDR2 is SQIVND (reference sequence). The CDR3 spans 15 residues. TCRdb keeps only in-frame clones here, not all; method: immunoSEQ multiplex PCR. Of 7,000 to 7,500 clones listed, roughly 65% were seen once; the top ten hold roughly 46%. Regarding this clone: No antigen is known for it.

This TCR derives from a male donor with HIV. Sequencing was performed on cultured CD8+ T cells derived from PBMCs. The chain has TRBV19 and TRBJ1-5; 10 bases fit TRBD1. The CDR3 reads CASSIGQGVRQPQHF. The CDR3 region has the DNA TGTGCCAGTAGTATCGGACAGGGGGTACGACAGCCCCAGCATTTT.